The 7 T cell receptor beta chains below were found in one sample sequenced in a study of sequential checkpoint blockade in melanoma (dated by TCRdb to between 2018 and 2021). Sample treatment or condition, as interpreted from the label and publication: randomized to nivolumab then ipilimumab (arm A) or the reverse (arm B). The library was produced with the immunoSEQ multiplex PCR assay. In TCRdb, the immuneACCESS table is reduced to in-frame sequences with V and J assigned. These tables do not hold every clone; where another copy was compared, an unresolved V gene accounts for under half, and the others remain unexplained. Across this sample there are 13,000 or so clones, with roughly four fifths seen only once. The top ten clonotypes cover 25% to 30% of the sample. Sequencing was performed on CD8+ T cells sorted from blood (inferred from file names), taken from a patient given nivolumab and ipilimumab in sequence. Every receptor here comes from a human donor with melanoma.

The gene calls are TRBV4-2 and TRBJ2-3, with D possibly matching TRBD2 (5 bases). This CDR3 is 18 amino acids long. The ends were cut back, 0 bases at V and 6 bases at J, with 22 bases in the middle. Looked up from germline, CDR1 is LGHNA and CDR2 is YNFKEQ. CDR3 in DNA: TGTGCCAGCAGCCAAGATCTTACGGTCCTAGGGAGAGCTGATACGCAGTATTTT. This sequence encodes CASSQDLTVLGRADTQYF.

The V gene is TRBV27, the J gene TRBJ2-7; no firm D call. CDR3 length equals 13 residues. Trimming cost V 5 bases and J 2 bases, with 10 bases left between them. CDR1 is MNHEY and CDR2 is SMNVEV in the germline V gene (reference sequence). Written as DNA, the CDR3 is TGTGCCAGCAGTGGCGGAGCCGCCTACGAGCAGTACTTC. Its translation: CASSGGAAYEQYF.

The chain couples TRBV28 to TRBJ1-2; D is possibly TRBD1 (5 bases). CDR1 and CDR2 from the germline V gene are MDHEN and SYDVKM. V was clipped by 4 bases and J by 2 bases, with 20 bases between them. The CDR3 consists of 17 residues. In DNA form, the CDR3 reads TGTGCCAGCAGTTCCCCCGGTCAGGGTAGGTCCAACTATGGCTACACCTTC. It translates to CASSSPGQGRSNYGYTF.

The chain uses TRBV7-9 and TRBJ2-1; D call uncertain. Germline V lookup: CDR1 SEHNR, CDR2 FQNEAQ (reference sequence). Trimming stripped 3 bases from V and 7 bases from J, with 7 bases between. This CDR3 has 12 amino acids. This CDR3 reads CASSLRINEQFF. CDR3 nucleotide sequence: TGTGCCAGCAGCTTGCGCATAAATGAGCAGTTCTTC.

This clone has just a few counts. This chain uses TRBV7-9 with TRBJ1-5; D unresolved. The germline V and J ends were trimmed by 3 bases and 9 bases, with 12 bases remaining between them. This CDR3 region has 13 residues. The V gene's germline CDR1 is SEHNR and CDR2 FQNEAQ (reference sequence). The DNA of the CDR3 is TGTGCCAGCAGCTTCCGAAGTCCCGGGCCCCAGCATTTT. It specifies CASSFRSPGPQHF.

The chain links TRBV11-2 to TRBJ2-7; possibly TRBD2 for D (6 bases). The germline V gene has CDR1 SGHAT and CDR2 FQNNGV. V was shortened by 6 bases and J by 3 bases, with 12 bases between the two germline ends. This CDR3 has 13 amino acids. In nucleotides, the CDR3 is TGTGCCAGCAGACGGAGCGGGCGCTACGAGCAGTACTTC. Encoded protein: CASRRSGRYEQYF.

The chain carries TRBV11-2 and TRBJ2-1; D is possibly TRBD2 (6 bases). V shed 1 base and J shed 4 bases, with 11 bases lying between them. The CDR3 extends over 15 amino acids. CDR1 is SGHAT, CDR2 FQNNGV, per germline. This CDR3 reads CASSLGPGGYNEQFF. For the CDR3, the DNA is TGTGCCAGCAGCTTAGGTCCTGGAGGGTACAATGAGCAGTTCTTC. Full variable domain (missing parts from reference TRBV11-2 and TRBJ2-1): EAGVAQSPRYKIIEKRQSVAFWCNPISGHATLYWYQQILGQGPKLLIQFQNNGVVDDSQLPKDRFSAERLKGVDSTLKIQPAKLEDSAVYLCASSLGPGGYNEQFFGPGTRLTVL.